The present TCR beta chain was sequenced within a study of spatial heterogeneity in lung cancer. This clonotype was counted at least ten times. The CDR3 sequence is 15 residues long. V lost 6 bases to trimming and J lost 4 bases; unmatched junction nucleotides: 9. CDR1 and CDR2 (germline): MNHNS, SASEGT. Regarding time point: sample taken at primary tumor resection. Researchers sequenced whole RNA taken from tumor, nontumor lung or frozen PBMC without sorting. Each CDR3 protein is one row after TCRdb ran MiXCR on the 5' RACE reads. There are around 11,000 distinct CDR3 sequences in the sample; approximately 6.1% occur only once, and around 30% lies in the top ten.

The receptor was derived from a male donor with early-stage non-small cell lung cancer. This specimen consisted of normal lung tissue next to the tumor, obtained at surgery. The rearrangement uses TRBV6-1 and TRBJ2-3; 8 positions agree with TRBD2. This chain's CDR3 is CASRIAGQTPDTQYF. DNA for the CDR3: TGTGCCAGCAGAATAGCGGGACAAACCCCAGATACGCAGTATTTT.